This T cell receptor (beta chain) was obtained from a study of blood T cell repertoires in COVID-19. In germline, CDR1 is LGHDT, CDR2 YNNKEL (reference sequence). The CDR3 runs to 15 residues. Trimming cost V 0 bases and J 8 bases, with 14 bases left between them. Generated by immunoSEQ multiplex PCR, the TCRdb table keeps only in-frame clones and is missing some. The repertoire has some 45,000 clones, roughly four fifths of them found once; the top ten carry about an eighth. V gene TRBV3-1 (or the pseudogene TRBV3-2) combines with J gene TRBJ2-1, with D possibly being TRBD1 (6 bases). Sequencing was carried out using peripheral blood. The receptor was derived from a human donor in a cohort sampled during active COVID-19. Here the CDR3 reads CASSQEWVRGDEQFF. CDR3 coding DNA: TGTGCCAGCAGCCAAGAATGGGTCAGGGGCGATGAGCAGTTCTTC.